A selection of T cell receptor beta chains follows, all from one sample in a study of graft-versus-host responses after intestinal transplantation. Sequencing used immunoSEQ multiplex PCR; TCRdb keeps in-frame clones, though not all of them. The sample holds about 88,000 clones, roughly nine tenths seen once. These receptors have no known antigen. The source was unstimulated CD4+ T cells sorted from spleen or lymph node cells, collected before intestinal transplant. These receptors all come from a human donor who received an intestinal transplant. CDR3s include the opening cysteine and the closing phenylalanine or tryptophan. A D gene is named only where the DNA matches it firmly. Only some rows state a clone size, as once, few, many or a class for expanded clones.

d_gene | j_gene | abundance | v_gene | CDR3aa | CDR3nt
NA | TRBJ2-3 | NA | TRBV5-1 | CASSLDRATDTQYF | TGCGCCAGCAGCTTGGACAGGGCCACAGATACGCAGTATTTT
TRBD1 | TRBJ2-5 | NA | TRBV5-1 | CASRLRDRVLETQYF | TGCGCCAGCAGACTCCGGGACAGGGTTTTGGAGACCCAGTACTTC
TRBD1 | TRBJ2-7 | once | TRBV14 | CASSHLGGTGSHEQYF | TGTGCCAGCAGCCACCTAGGCGGGACAGGGTCCCACGAGCAGTACTTC
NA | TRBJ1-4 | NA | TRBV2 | CASSWARDSSNEKLFF | TGTGCCAGCAGCTGGGCCAGGGATAGCTCGAATGAAAAACTGTTTTTT
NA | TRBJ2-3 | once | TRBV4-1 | CASSQDRGYTQYF | TGCGCCAGCAGCCAAGATCGGGGGTATACGCAGTATTTT
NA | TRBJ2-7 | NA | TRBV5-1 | CASSLESGDYEQYF | TGCGCCAGCAGCTTGGAGTCCGGAGACTACGAGCAGTACTTC
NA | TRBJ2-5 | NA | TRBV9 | CASSPAAGHQETQYF | TGTGCCAGCAGCCCAGCGGCGGGGCATCAAGAGACCCAGTACTTC
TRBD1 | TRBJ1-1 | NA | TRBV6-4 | CASRHTGGTEAFF | TGTGCCAGCAGGCATACAGGGGGCACTGAAGCTTTCTTT
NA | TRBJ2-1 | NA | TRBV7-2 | CASSRPSGRFNEQFF | TGTGCCAGCAGCCGCCCCAGCGGCAGATTCAATGAGCAGTTCTTC
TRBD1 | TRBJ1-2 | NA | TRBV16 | CASSPKSRDSYGYTF | TGTGCCAGCAGCCCGAAGTCCCGGGACAGCTATGGCTACACCTTC
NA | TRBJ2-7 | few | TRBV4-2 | CASSQDPEGEQYF | TGTGCCAGCAGCCAAGATCCCGAGGGCGAGCAGTACTTC
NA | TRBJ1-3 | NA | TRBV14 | CASSPITGGVGNTIYF | TGTGCCAGCAGCCCAATTACGGGGGGTGTTGGAAACACCATATATTTT
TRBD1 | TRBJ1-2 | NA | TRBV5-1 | CASSYGTGNYGYTF | TGCGCCAGCAGCTACGGGACAGGGAACTATGGCTACACCTTC
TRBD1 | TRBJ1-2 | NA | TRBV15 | CATSRDPGQGVVGYTF | TGTGCCACCAGCAGAGACCCCGGACAGGGTGTTGTTGGCTACACCTTC
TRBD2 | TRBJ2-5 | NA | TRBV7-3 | CASSLARTSGEGETQYF | TGTGCCAGCAGCTTAGCGCGGACTAGCGGGGAGGGAGAGACCCAGTACTTC
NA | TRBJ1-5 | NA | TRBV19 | CASSIEVRQPQHF | TGTGCCAGTAGTATAGAGGTCCGGCAGCCCCAGCATTTT
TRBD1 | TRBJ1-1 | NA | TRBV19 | CASRRQGNTEAFF | TGTGCCAGTAGGCGACAGGGTAACACTGAAGCTTTCTTT
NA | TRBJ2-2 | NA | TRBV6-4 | CASKSYTGELFF | TGTGCCAGCAAGAGCTACACCGGGGAGCTGTTTTTT
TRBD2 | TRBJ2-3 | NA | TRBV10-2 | CASRGWRGDTDTQYF | TGCGCCAGCCGAGGGTGGCGGGGGGACACAGATACGCAGTATTTT
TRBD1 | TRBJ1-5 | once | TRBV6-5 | CAGRGSGGGNQPQHF | TGTGCCGGCAGGGGGTCTGGGGGGGGCAATCAGCCCCAGCATTTT
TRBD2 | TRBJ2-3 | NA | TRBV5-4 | CASSPGTSLFGQYF | TGTGCCAGCAGCCCGGGGACTAGCCTCTTTGGGCAGTATTTT
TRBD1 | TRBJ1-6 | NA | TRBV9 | CASSVEQGDNSPLHF | TGTGCCAGCAGCGTAGAACAGGGGGATAATTCACCCCTCCACTTT
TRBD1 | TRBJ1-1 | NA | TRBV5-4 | CASSWADRLNTEAFF | TGTGCCAGCAGCTGGGCGGACAGGTTGAACACTGAAGCTTTCTTT
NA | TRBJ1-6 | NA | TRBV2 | CASIAGEGAPLHF | TGTGCCAGCATAGCAGGGGAAGGGGCACCCCTCCACTTT
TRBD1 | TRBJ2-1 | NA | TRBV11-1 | CASSLTTPLGGRNEQFF | TGTGCCAGCAGCTTGACCACCCCCCTAGGGGGCCGCAATGAGCAGTTCTTC
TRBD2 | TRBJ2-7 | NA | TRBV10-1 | CASRHGLAGGSYEQYF | TGCGCCAGCAGACACGGACTAGCGGGGGGCAGCTACGAGCAGTACTTC
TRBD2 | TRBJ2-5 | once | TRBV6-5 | CASSFSGETQYF | TGTGCCAGCAGTTTTAGCGGGGAGACCCAGTACTTC
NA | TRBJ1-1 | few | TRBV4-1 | CASSQGRWATEAFF | TGCGCCAGCAGCCAAGGTCGATGGGCCACTGAAGCTTTCTTT
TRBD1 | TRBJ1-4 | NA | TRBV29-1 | CSVEVGTGGGIEKLFF | TGCAGCGTTGAAGTCGGGACAGGAGGTGGAATTGAAAAACTGTTTTTT
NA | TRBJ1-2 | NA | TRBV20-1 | CSARDRDGYTF | TGCAGTGCTAGAGATCGCGATGGCTACACCTTC
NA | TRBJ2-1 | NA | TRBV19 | CASSMQYNEQFF | TGTGCCAGTAGTATGCAGTACAATGAGCAGTTCTTC
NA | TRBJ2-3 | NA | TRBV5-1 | CASSLAGETDTQYF | TGCGCCAGCAGCTTGGCGGGGGAGACAGATACGCAGTATTTT
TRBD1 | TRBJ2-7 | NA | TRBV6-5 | CASSYQGAYEQYF | TGTGCCAGCAGTTACCAGGGGGCCTACGAGCAGTACTTC
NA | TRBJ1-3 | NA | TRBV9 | CASSVGGGGGNTIYF | TGTGCCAGCAGCGTAGGGGGAGGGGGAGGAAACACCATATATTTT
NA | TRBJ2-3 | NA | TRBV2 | CASRSGVGTDTQYF | TGTGCCAGCAGATCGGGGGTCGGCACAGATACGCAGTATTTT
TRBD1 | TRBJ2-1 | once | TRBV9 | CASSTSGQGSVFEQFF | TGTGCCAGCTCAACCTCGGGACAGGGATCGGTCTTTGAGCAGTTCTTC
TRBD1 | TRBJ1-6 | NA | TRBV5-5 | CASSLGTGPGSYNSPLHF | TGTGCCAGCAGCTTGGGGACAGGGCCTGGCTCCTATAATTCACCCCTCCACTTT
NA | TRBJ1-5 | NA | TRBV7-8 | CASSVDISNQPQHF | TGTGCCAGCAGCGTCGACATTAGCAATCAGCCCCAGCATTTT
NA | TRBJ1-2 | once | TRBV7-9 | CASSSRGNWYGYTF | TGTGCCAGCAGCTCCAGAGGGAATTGGTATGGCTACACCTTC
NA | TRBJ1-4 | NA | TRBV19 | CASSMGSTLTNEKLFF | TGTGCCAGTAGTATGGGCAGCACTTTAACTAATGAAAAACTGTTTTTT
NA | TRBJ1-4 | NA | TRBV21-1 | CASSRNRDANEKLFF | TGTGCCAGCAGCCGCAACAGGGATGCTAATGAAAAACTGTTTTTT